These 24 T cell receptor beta chains came from one sample sequenced in a study of glioma-infiltrating T cells. Amplification of TCR alpha and beta CDR3 regions from RNA used iRepertoire nested multiplex PCR. One entry per CDR3 protein, called by TCRdb with MiXCR from the multiplex PCR reads. Among about 180,000 distinct CDR3 sequences listed, roughly two fifths were seen once. The sample consisted of glioma tissue, nonneoplastic brain tissue, or PBMCs (not recorded which). The receptors were sampled from a human donor with low-grade glioma or glioblastoma, undergoing nonglioma brain surgery, or in good health (not recorded which).

Concerning this clonotype: A much larger clone differs by one base, so this may be a read error. The V and J genes are TRBV29-1 and TRBJ2-3; the D gene is possibly TRBD1 (6 bases). V shed 4 bases and J shed 2 bases, with 13 bases lying between them. This CDR3 spans 14 amino acids. From germline, CDR1 is SQVTM and CDR2 ANQGSEA. The CDR3 spells CSVVGQGTTDTQYF. The CDR3 DNA reads as TGCAGCGTTGTAGGTCAGGGGACCACAGATACGCAGTATTTT.

Note on this clonotype: A much larger clone sits a single nucleotide away, making a read error possible. This rearrangement joins TRBV28 to TRBJ2-1, with a possible D match to TRBD2 (7 bases). The germline V and J ends were trimmed by 6 bases and 7 bases, with 25 bases remaining between them. The CDR3 contains 17 residues. CDR1 is MDHEN and CDR2 is SYDVKM in the germline V gene. CDR3 loop: CASRPAGQYIRVNEQFF. CDR3 DNA: TGTGCCAGCAGACCAGCGGGACAATATATCCGGGTGAATGAGCAGTTCTTC.

Note on this clonotype: A clone one base away is much larger, so this may be a read error. The chain combines TRBV20-1 with TRBJ2-7; TRBD2 is a possible D gene (5 bases). Between the trimmed V and J ends, which lost 0 bases and 6 bases, there was a span of 15 bases. The CDR3 runs 14 residues. Germline values: CDR1 DFQATT, CDR2 SNEGSKA (reference sequence). CDR3 in DNA: TGCAGTGCTAGAGATAGACTATGGCTTATCGAGCAGTACTTC. Amino acids: CSARDRLWLIEQYF.

A note on this clonotype: This sequence may be a read error, since a much larger clone differs from it by one base. The J gene is TRBJ2-1, the V gene TRBV18; 8 positions match TRBD1. The CDR3 is 13 residues long. Per germline, CDR1 KGHSH and CDR2 LQKENI. The CDR3 reads CASLGQGVNEKFF. The CDR3 DNA follows: TGTGCCAGCCTCGGACAGGGAGTCAATGAGAAGTTCTTC.

As concerns this clonotype: This clone may be a read error of a much larger clone one base away. The CDR3 coding sequence is TGTGCCAGCATCTTTGGGCAAGGGACTGAAGCTTTCTTT. Translating it yields CASIFGQGTEAFF. This chain joins TRBV14 and TRBJ1-1; D remains ambiguous. Trimming left V 7 bases short and J 5 bases short, with 14 bases between. Germline V gene sequence: CDR1 SGHDN, CDR2 FVKESK. This CDR3 has 13 amino acids.

There are a few counts of this clonotype. This sequence joins TRBV7-2 and TRBJ2-2; D possibly corresponds to TRBD2 (5 bases). CDR1 and CDR2 (germline): SGHTA, FQGNSA. V dropped 2 bases and J dropped 4 bases, with 11 bases sitting between them. The CDR3 covers 15 residues. CDR3 loop: CASSLRGYGTGELFF. In DNA form, the CDR3 reads TGTGCCAGCAGCTTACGGGGTTACGGCACCGGGGAGCTGTTTTTT. Combining the CDR3 with reference TRBV7-2 and TRBJ2-2 gives the whole variable domain GAGVSQSPSNKVTEKGKDVELRCDPISGHTALYWYRQSLGQGLEFLIYFQGNSAPDKSGLPSDRFSAERTGGSVSTLTIQRTQQEDSAVYLCASSLRGYGTGELFFGEGSRLTVL.

In this sample, this clonotype turned up many times. The chain's CDR3 is CASSGGGSYNEQFF. The CDR3 region has the DNA TGTGCCAGCAGCGGGGGAGGCTCCTACAATGAGCAGTTCTTC. This chain links TRBV6-1 with TRBJ2-1, with D possibly being TRBD2 (6 bases). Trimming stripped 6 bases from V and 0 bases from J, with 9 bases between. Germline lookup yields CDR1 MNHNS and CDR2 SASEGT. This CDR3 region has 14 residues.

This clonotype was recorded many times. The V and J genes are TRBV28 and TRBJ2-7, with 9 bases lining up with TRBD2. The CDR3 totals 14 residues. Looked up from germline, CDR1 is MDHEN and CDR2 is SYDVKM. The V gene end was trimmed by 2 bases and the J gene end by 7 bases; junction bases not matched to a gene: 6. CDR3 protein: CASSLRPSGIEQYF. In DNA, the CDR3 is TGTGCCAGCAGTTTAAGGCCTAGCGGGATTGAGCAGTACTTC.

The chain recombines TRBV3-1 with TRBJ1-2; weak D call: TRBD1 (5 bases). Trimming left V 6 bases short and J 6 bases short, with 14 bases between. CDR3 length: 13 residues. Germline CDR1 and CDR2: LGHDT and YNNKEL (reference sequence). Here the CDR3 reads CASRQRDVDGYTF. The CDR3 bases are TGTGCCAGCAGACAGAGGGACGTGGATGGCTACACCTTC.

Concerning this clonotype itself: A read error is possible here, since a much larger clone lies one base away. This chain joins TRBV20-1 and TRBJ2-1; D remains ambiguous. Germline CDR1 reads DFQATT; CDR2 reads SNEGSKA (reference sequence). The CDR3 spans 16 residues. Written as DNA, the CDR3 is TGCAGTGCTAGAGCTCCAAGGACCCAACCCTACAGTGAGCAGTTCTTC. It is translated as CSARAPRTQPYSEQFF.

V and J are TRBV12-3 or TRBV12-4 and TRBJ2-7, with a weak D call TRBD2 (5 bases). CDR3 size: 14 residues. V was trimmed by 6 bases and J by 7 bases, leaving 19 bases between them. The CDR3, as DNA: TGTGCCAGCAGACCCCTAGCCGATAACAATGAGCAGTACTTC. Encoded protein: CASRPLADNNEQYF.

V usage is TRBV5-5 and J usage is TRBJ2-1; no firm D call. Trimming removed 1 base at V and 8 bases at J, with 13 bases between. The CDR3 is 14 residues long. Germline V gene data show CDR1 as SGHKS and CDR2 as YYEKEE (reference sequence). CDR3 sequence (DNA): TGTGCCAGCAGCTTGATTCTAGGATTGTATGAGCAGTTCTTC. Encoded protein: CASSLILGLYEQFF.

This clonotype was found many times. This chain links TRBV20-1 with TRBJ2-1; the match to TRBD2 covers 11 bases. Trimming at V came to 3 bases and at J to 0 bases, leaving 10 bases not matched to a gene. Germline CDR1 is DFQATT and CDR2 is SNEGSKA (reference sequence). The CDR3 is made up of 18 amino acids. The CDR3 sequence is CSARLRRLAGFSYNEQFF. CDR3 nucleotide sequence: TGCAGTGCTAGGTTAAGGCGACTAGCGGGATTCTCCTACAATGAGCAGTTCTTC.

The chain's CDR3 is CASSFKVNTEAFF. CDR3 coding DNA: TGTGCCAGCAGTTTCAAGGTAAACACTGAAGCTTTCTTT. This sequence joins TRBV12-3 or TRBV12-4 and TRBJ1-1, with unresolved D. The CDR3 is 13 amino acids. Trimming shortened V by 3 bases and J by 2 bases, and 7 bases separated the two germline ends.

This clonotype has only a few counts. The chain joins TRBV24-1 to TRBJ2-5; D perhaps matches TRBD1 (6 bases). The CDR3 runs to 14 residues. The V gene lost 5 bases and the J gene lost 4 bases, with 13 bases spanning the gap. In germline, CDR1 is KGHDR, CDR2 SFDVKD. The CDR3 protein is CATSAGQTRETQYF. The CDR3 DNA is TGTGCCACCAGTGCGGGACAAACCCGAGAGACCCAGTACTTC.

This clonotype was seen many times. The chain has TRBV20-1 and TRBJ1-6; D gene unclear. Looked up from germline, CDR1 is DFQATT and CDR2 is SNEGSKA (reference sequence). V shed 6 bases and J shed 8 bases, with 14 bases lying between them. CDR3 length equals 13 residues. The CDR3 protein is CSAWRGRDSPLHF. The CDR3 nucleotides read TGCAGTGCATGGCGGGGTCGGGATTCACCCCTCCACTTT.

This chain uses TRBV28 with TRBJ2-7, with a weak D call TRBD1 (8 bases). This CDR3 contains 15 residues. V was clipped by 5 bases and J by 5 bases, with 19 bases between them. CDR1 is MDHEN and CDR2 is SYDVKM in the germline V gene. CDR3 coding DNA: TGTGCCAGCAGTCCGACCGGGGGGACAGGCAACGAGCAGTACTTC. Encoded protein: CASSPTGGTGNEQYF.

This clonotype was observed at least ten times. The rearrangement joins TRBV6-1 to TRBJ1-5; D unclear. The CDR3 loop spans 13 amino acids. V lost 4 bases, J lost 5 bases, and 9 bases lay in between. Germline-derived CDR1 and CDR2 are MNHNS and SASEGT. CDR3 sequence (DNA): TGTGCCAGCAGTGCCGGGATTTATCAGCCCCAGCATTTT. Encoded protein: CASSAGIYQPQHF.

On this clonotype itself: Possible read error: a much larger clone is one base away. This chain uses TRBV6-4 with TRBJ2-1, with D possibly TRBD2 on 5 matching bases. The germline CDR1 and CDR2 sequences are MRHNA and SNTAGT. The CDR3 has 13 amino acids. In nucleotides, the CDR3 is TGTGCCAGCGGTACTAGTGTCGGCAATGAGGAGTTCTTC. Its translation is CASGTSVGNEEFF.

J is TRBJ2-3 and V is TRBV19; 15 bases line up with TRBD2. The CDR3 runs to 17 residues. Germline V gene sequence: CDR1 LNHDA, CDR2 SQIVND (reference sequence). Trimming took 3 bases from V and 6 from J; bases not matched to a gene: 7. The CDR3 protein is CASSIPGLAGGPDTQYF. CDR3 in DNA: TGTGCCAGTAGTATTCCGGGACTAGCGGGAGGACCCGATACGCAGTATTTT.

This chain links TRBV6-1 with TRBJ1-2; D unclear. Germline lookup yields CDR1 MNHNS and CDR2 SASEGT. CDR3 length: 14 residues. V gave up 6 bases and J gave up 0 bases, with 11 bases separating them. This CDR3 is CASRAKDTNYGYTF. CDR3 bases: TGTGCCAGCAGGGCGAAGGATACTAACTATGGCTACACCTTC.

The chain combines TRBV3-1 with TRBJ2-1, with 9 bases identical to TRBD2. Germline V CDR1 and CDR2: LGHDT, YNNKEL (reference sequence). V dropped 8 bases and J dropped 5; count of bases not matched to a gene: 13. The CDR3 consists of 16 residues. CDR3 sequence reads: CASPATLAGTNNEQFF. The CDR3 region has the DNA TGTGCCAGCCCCGCAACTCTAGCGGGAACCAACAATGAGCAGTTCTTC.

Only a few counts were recorded for this clonotype. The gene calls are TRBV5-4 and TRBJ2-1, with D possibly being TRBD2 (6 bases). V dropped 4 bases and J dropped 6 bases, with 11 bases sitting between them. This CDR3 comprises 13 residues. The germline V gene has CDR1 SGHNT and CDR2 YYREEE (reference sequence). CDR3 sequence reads: CASSTGLPNEQFF. CDR3 nucleotide sequence: TGTGCCAGCAGCACGGGACTCCCCAATGAGCAGTTCTTC.

In the case of this clonotype: As the CDR3 is not closed by the conserved phenylalanine or tryptophan, this likely results from a read error. This chain joins TRBV20-1 and TRBJ2-7; D gene ambiguous. The CDR3 spans 14 residues. V was clipped by 1 base and J by 9 bases, with 19 bases between them. Germline CDR1 DFQATT, CDR2 SNEGSKA (reference sequence). CDR3 nucleotides: TGCAGTGCTAGAGGCGCTGATTACACAGATACGCAGTACTTA. Residues: CSARGADYTDTQYL.